The clone carrying this TCR beta chain was detected a few times. The entry originates in a study of radiation and T cells in renal cell carcinoma. Time point defined: blood 2 weeks post-SBRT. Treatment of the sample: 15 Gy SBRT to primary tumor, nephrectomy 4 weeks later. Germline V gives CDR1 MDHEN, CDR2 SYDVKM. V shed 4 bases and J shed 10 bases, with 11 bases lying between them. The CDR3 extends over 11 amino acids. Sequencing used immunoSEQ multiplex PCR; TCRdb keeps in-frame clones, though not all of them. The sample holds 100,000 to 150,000 clones; about four fifths are singletons and the top ten take under 6.5%.

The receptor was derived from a man over 45 with renal cell carcinoma. Sequences were derived from blood, sampled from a patient whose treatment included radiotherapy and nephrectomy. V and J are TRBV28 and TRBJ2-7; TRBD2 is a possible D gene (6 bases). This chain's CDR3 is CASSWDSSQYF. The CDR3 coding sequence is TGTGCCAGCAGTTGGGACTCTTCCCAGTACTTC.